This note documents a single TCR beta chain sequence. Its antigen is not known. Germline V gene lookup returns CDR1 LGHNA and CDR2 YSLEER. The V and J ends lost 2 bases and 5 bases respectively, with 16 bases between them. This CDR3 spans 15 amino acids. This sample is part of a study of T cells in Graves' hyperthyroidism and ophthalmopathy. The study, taken as a whole, reports: A median roughly six months before onset, the model predicted ophthalmopathy. Ophthalmopathy cases were set apart from stable hyperthyroidism by a 13 V-J model.

Exclusion of patients followed from uncontrolled infection, other autoimmune disease, pregnancy or lactation. Researchers took RNA transcripts and amplified the TCR beta CDR3 regions from them. An initial round of RT-PCR targeting the TCR CDR3 relied on the HTBI primer set. TCRdb re-derived calls from the multiplex PCR reads in MiXCR, one entry per CDR3 protein. The table includes approximately 590,000 distinct CDR3 sequences, 15% to 17% detected once. This clonotype was sampled from a woman aged 25 to 45 with Graves' hyperthyroidism. V gene TRBV4-3 combines with J gene TRBJ2-7; D remains unclear. The specimen was blood. CDR3 DNA sequence: TGCGCCAGCAGCCAAAGTTTAGGTTGTGTCAACGAGCAGTACTTC. Protein product: CASSQSLGCVNEQYF.